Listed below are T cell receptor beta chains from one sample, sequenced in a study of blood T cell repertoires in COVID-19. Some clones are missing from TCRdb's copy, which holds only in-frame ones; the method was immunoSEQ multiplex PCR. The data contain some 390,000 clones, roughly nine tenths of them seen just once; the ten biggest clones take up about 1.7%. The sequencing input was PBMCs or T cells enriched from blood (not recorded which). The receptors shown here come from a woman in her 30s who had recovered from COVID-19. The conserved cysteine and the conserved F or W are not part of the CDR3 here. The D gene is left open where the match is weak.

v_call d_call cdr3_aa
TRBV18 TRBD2 ASSPRIAGRGINEQF
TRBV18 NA ASSQSQRVHEQY
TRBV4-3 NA ASSQARTRSTDTQY
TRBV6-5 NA ASSVQGRDGNTIY
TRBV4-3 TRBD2 ASSQDPGLAYEQY
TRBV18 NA ASSPQGGASEAF
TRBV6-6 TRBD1 ASSPRDRSNEKLF
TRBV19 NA ASGSTGTSGNTIY
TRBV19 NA ASNPTQGPGNTIY
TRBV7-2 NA ASSWGGAKTQY
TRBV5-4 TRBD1 ASSSGQLNYGYT
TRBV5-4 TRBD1 ASSSPGQGSYEQY
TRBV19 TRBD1 ASGTGGQPQH
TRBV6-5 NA ASNRQLNTEAF
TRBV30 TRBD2 AWSVLTSGPFYEQY
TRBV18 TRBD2 ASSPPASGYNEQF
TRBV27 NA ASSLSIGATVLYEQY
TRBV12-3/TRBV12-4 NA ASSLNRAEAF
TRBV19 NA ASSIVSSPLH
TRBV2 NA ASSERGRPVHTEAF
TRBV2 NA ASKPGHLNEKLF
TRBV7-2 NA ASSEDTSRLVNEQF